A single sample gave rise to the 28 T cell receptor beta chains below, sequenced in a study of CD8+CD57+ T cells in acquired aplastic anemia. An expansion of CD8+CD57+ cells by flow cytometry had been shown in patients chosen for sequencing. The template for TCR beta VDJ and CDR3 sequence profiling was genomic DNA. A single record per CDR3 protein comes from TCRdb applying MiXCR to the reads. The table has about 120,000 distinct CDR3 sequences, under 60% seen once. Input material: sorted CD4+, CD8+, or CD8+CD57+ T cells (not recorded which) from PBMCs. These receptors came from a human donor with aplastic anemia.

The chain joins TRBV5-1 to TRBJ2-7; 7 bases are a match to TRBD1. This CDR3 comprises 15 residues. V shed 0 bases and J 5 bases; nucleotides not matched to a gene: 8. The germline V gene encodes CDR1 SGHRS and CDR2 YFSETQ. CDR3 residues: CASSLGQGDLDEQYF. As DNA, the CDR3 is TGCGCCAGCAGCTTGGGGCAGGGGGACCTCGACGAGCAGTACTTC.

This chain uses TRBV24-1 with TRBJ2-3; D may correspond to TRBD1 or TRBD2 (5 bases each). The CDR3 has 17 amino acids. V lost 0 bases, J lost 0 bases, and 12 bases lay in between. CDR1 and CDR2 (germline): KGHDR, SFDVKD. As DNA, the CDR3 is TGTGCCACCAGTGATTTGGGGGGACGGTCTAGCACAGATACGCAGTATTTT. It codes for CATSDLGGRSSTDTQYF.

The table lists this clonotype with a few counts. The chain has TRBV20-1 and TRBJ2-7; TRBD1 aligns across 7 bases. The CDR3 has 13 residues. Germline values: CDR1 DFQATT, CDR2 SNEGSKA (reference sequence). Trimming at V came to 4 bases and at J to 3 bases, leaving 6 bases not matched to a gene. CDR3 protein: CSATGTDLYEQYF. The CDR3 coding sequence is TGCAGTGCTACCGGGACAGATCTCTACGAGCAGTACTTC.

The table lists this clonotype with a few counts. This chain links TRBV30 with TRBJ2-7, with 8 bases that match TRBD2. CDR1 is GTSNPN and CDR2 is SVGIG in the germline V gene (reference sequence). The CDR3 is made up of 14 amino acids. V was clipped by 0 bases and J by 4 bases; unmatched bases: 5. Here the CDR3 DNA reads TGTGCCTGGAGTGTACCAGCGGGAGTGTACGAGCAGTACTTC. Its translation is CAWSVPAGVYEQYF.

This sequence joins TRBV15 and TRBJ2-5; perhaps D is TRBD1 or TRBD2 (5 bases each). The length of the CDR3 is 13 residues. V lost 5 bases to trimming and J lost 2 bases, with 9 bases between them. Looked up from germline, CDR1 is LNHNV and CDR2 is YYDKDF (reference sequence). DNA for the CDR3: TGTGCCACCAGCGGGGGACGGCAAGAGACCCAGTACTTC. It translates to CATSGGRQETQYF.

The chain couples TRBV5-1 to TRBJ2-2; D gene uncertain. The CDR3 contains 12 residues. V was trimmed by 6 bases and J by 4 bases, leaving 7 bases between them. CDR1 and CDR2 (germline): SGHRS, YFSETQ. The CDR3 protein is CASKNPTGELFF. The CDR3, as DNA: TGCGCCAGCAAGAACCCCACCGGGGAGCTGTTTTTT. The entire variable domain, with the rest obtained from reference TRBV5-1 and TRBJ2-2, is as follows: KAGVTQTPRYLIKTRGQQVTLSCSPISGHRSVSWYQQTPGQGLQFLFEYFSETQRNKGNFPGRFSGRQFSNSRSEMNVSTLELGDSALYLCASKNPTGELFFGEGSRLTVL.

The V gene is TRBV24-1, the J gene TRBJ2-3; D possibly corresponds to TRBD2 (7 bases). Trimming removed 3 bases from V and 0 bases from J, with 15 bases in between. This CDR3 comprises 17 residues. The germline V gene has CDR1 KGHDR and CDR2 SFDVKD. The CDR3: CATSDGGLAASTDTQYF. CDR3 coding DNA: TGTGCCACCAGTGATGGGGGCCTAGCGGCTAGCACAGATACGCAGTATTTT.

This rearrangement joins TRBV2 to TRBJ2-2; D is unclear. This CDR3 has 15 amino acids. CDR1 is SNHLY and CDR2 is FYNNEI in the germline V gene. The V end lost 3 bases, the J end lost 1 base, and 9 bases lay between the germline ends. The CDR3: CASSEPGMNTGELFF. CDR3 nucleotides: TGTGCCAGCAGTGAGCCGGGCATGAACACCGGGGAGCTGTTTTTT.

A note on this clonotype: Because the CDR3's place on the DNA is in doubt, the DNA is left out and the CDR3 is given as listed by TCRdb. This chain uses TRBV19 with TRBJ2-2. The germline CDR1 and CDR2 sequences are LNHDA and SQIVND (reference sequence). Counting both end residues, the CDR3 totals 14 amino acids. CDR3 residues: CASSIGQYVGELFF.

This clonotype was found many times. The J gene is TRBJ1-6, the V gene TRBV28; D perhaps matches TRBD1 (5 bases). CDR3 length: 15 amino acids. V was trimmed by 1 base and J by 8 bases, leaving 12 bases between them. Germline assignment: CDR1 MDHEN and CDR2 SYDVKM. The CDR3 DNA is TGTGCCAGCAGTTTATTGGGGACCCGCTATTCACCCCTCCACTTT. Residues: CASSLLGTRYSPLHF. The full variable domain, completed using reference TRBV28 and TRBJ1-6, is DVKVTQSSRYLVKRTGEKVFLECVQDMDHENMFWYRQDPGLGLRLIYFSYDVKMKEKGDIPEGYSVSREKKERFSLILESASTNQTSMYLCASSLLGTRYSPLHFGNGTRLTVT.

The chain is built from TRBV20-1 and TRBJ2-3; 10 nucleotides agree with TRBD2. After removal of 6 bases from V and 2 bases from J, the junction contained 5 bases not matched to a gene. Germline-derived CDR1 and CDR2 are DFQATT and SNEGSKA (reference sequence). The CDR3 extends over 14 amino acids. CDR3 DNA sequence: TGCAGTGCACCTAGCGGGGGAAACACAGATACGCAGTATTTT. This gives the protein CSAPSGGNTDTQYF.

As to this clonotype: Sequence at one end of the junction differs from germline and may be a read error. The V gene is TRBV19, the J gene TRBJ1-4; D call uncertain. Germline V gene data show CDR1 as LNHDA and CDR2 as SQIVND (reference sequence). The CDR3 is 15 amino acids. CDR3 in DNA: TGTGCCAGTTGTATTTCGGGATCCTTCAATGAAAAACTGGTTTTT. It encodes CASCISGSFNEKLVF.

The CDR3 DNA reads as TGTGCCAGCAGCTTGGGACAGGGGGCCATCTATGGCTACACCTTC. Its protein product is CASSLGQGAIYGYTF. The chain links TRBV7-6 to TRBJ1-2, with 12 nucleotides matching TRBD1. The CDR3 length is 15 residues. The V segment lost 3 bases and the J segment 4 bases; nucleotides outside the gene matches: 3. The germline CDR1 and CDR2 sequences are SGHVS and FNYEAQ.

The V gene is TRBV7-9, the J gene TRBJ1-3; no definite D call. Germline V CDR1 and CDR2: SEHNR, FQNEAQ (reference sequence). The CDR3 runs to 13 residues. V was shortened by 2 bases and J by 4 bases, with 6 bases between the two germline ends. The CDR3 loop reads CASSLTLGNTIYF. CDR3 in DNA: TGTGCCAGCAGCTTAACCCTGGGAAACACCATATATTTT.

V gene TRBV29-1 combines with J gene TRBJ1-2, with D unresolved. This CDR3 spans 12 amino acids. Looked up from germline, CDR1 is SQVTM and CDR2 is ANQGSEA. The V and J ends lost 7 bases and 4 bases respectively, with 13 bases between them. This CDR3 is CSAKDGGYGYTF. The CDR3 DNA is TGCAGCGCAAAGGACGGAGGCTATGGCTACACCTTC.

The V gene is TRBV5-4, the J gene TRBJ2-3; D is unresolved. V was pared by 0 bases and J by 2 bases, with 7 bases between. This CDR3 contains 14 residues. CDR1 is SGHNT, CDR2 YYREEE, per germline (reference sequence). The CDR3 region has the DNA TGTGCCAGCAGCTTGGACCAGACCACAGATACGCAGTATTTT. Its translation is CASSLDQTTDTQYF.

This clonotype occurred a few times. The chain combines TRBV15 with TRBJ2-7; a weak D match, TRBD2 (5 bases). The CDR3 has 13 amino acids. The germline V gene encodes CDR1 LNHNV and CDR2 YYDKDF (reference sequence). V was clipped by 5 bases and J by 6 bases, with 14 bases between them. CDR3 sequence: CATSAGRSGEQYF. CDR3 DNA sequence: TGTGCCACCAGCGCAGGCAGGAGCGGCGAGCAGTACTTC.

This chain uses TRBV19 with TRBJ2-7, with TRBD1 matching over 7 bases. Germline-derived CDR1 and CDR2 are LNHDA and SQIVND (reference sequence). The CDR3 runs 14 residues. With 5 bases clipped from V and 5 bases from J, the junction kept 9 bases outside the gene matches. CDR3 amino acids: CASSLQGSSDEQYF. Written as DNA, the CDR3 is TGTGCCAGTAGTTTACAGGGGAGTTCTGACGAGCAGTACTTC. The full variable domain, rest sourced from reference TRBV19 and TRBJ2-7, is DGGITQSPKYLFRKEGQNVTLSCEQNLNHDAMYWYRQDPGQGLRLIYYSQIVNDFQKGDIAEGYSVSREKKESFPLTVTSAQKNPTAFYLCASSLQGSSDEQYFGPGTRLTVT.

The chain couples TRBV19 to TRBJ2-7, with 8 positions matching TRBD1. The germline V gene encodes CDR1 LNHDA and CDR2 SQIVND (reference sequence). CDR3 length equals 13 residues. V lost 5 bases and J lost 6; bases outside the gene matches: 6. The CDR3 sequence: CASSQGATREQYF. The CDR3 region has the DNA TGTGCCAGTAGTCAGGGGGCGACGCGCGAGCAGTACTTC.

A single count supports this clonotype. The CDR3 is CATRDSTDTQYF. The CDR3 DNA follows: TGTGCCACCAGGGACAGCACAGATACGCAGTATTTT. The V call is TRBV24-1, the J call TRBJ2-3, with unresolved D. CDR1 and CDR2 from the germline V gene are KGHDR and SFDVKD. V shed 7 bases and J shed 0 bases, with 4 bases lying between them. This CDR3 region has 12 residues.

This clonotype was observed a handful of times. The gene calls are TRBV20-1 and TRBJ2-1; D remains ambiguous. Trimming left V 6 bases short and J 0 bases short, with 9 bases between. Looked up from germline, CDR1 is DFQATT and CDR2 is SNEGSKA (reference sequence). This CDR3 has 13 residues. As DNA, the CDR3 is TGCAGTGCCAATACCGGCTCCTACAATGAGCAGTTCTTC. Protein sequence: CSANTGSYNEQFF.

The J gene is TRBJ2-7, the V gene TRBV19; the match to TRBD2 covers 12 bases. The CDR3 extends over 15 amino acids. Unmatched junction bases numbered 4, after V lost 4 bases and J lost 3 bases. Germline lookup yields CDR1 LNHDA and CDR2 SQIVND (reference sequence). The CDR3 DNA reads TGTGCCAGTAGTACTCTAGCGGGGGGGATCTACGAGCAGTACTTC. Protein product: CASSTLAGGIYEQYF.

This chain joins TRBV7-9 and TRBJ2-5; 11 bases agree with TRBD1. This CDR3 has 16 residues. Germline V gives CDR1 SEHNR, CDR2 FQNEAQ (reference sequence). With V trimmed by 1 base and J by 5 bases, 6 bases remained unmatched. The CDR3: CASSLVGTGGLETQYF. The CDR3 nucleotides are TGTGCCAGCAGCTTAGTGGGGACAGGGGGATTGGAGACCCAGTACTTC.

This chain uses TRBV6-2 or TRBV6-3 with TRBJ2-7; a weak D match, TRBD1 (5 bases). The V end lost 2 bases, the J end lost 4 bases, and 12 bases lay between the germline ends. The V gene's germline CDR1 is MNHEY and CDR2 SVGEGT. The CDR3 spans 14 residues. The CDR3 DNA reads TGTGCCAGCAGTTACCCAGGGCCTCATTACGAGCAGTACTTC. Its protein is CASSYPGPHYEQYF.

This clonotype has just a few counts. The chain couples TRBV14 to TRBJ1-2, with 7 bases fitting TRBD1. The germline gives CDR1 SGHDN, CDR2 FVKESK. This CDR3 comprises 14 residues. The V gene end was trimmed by 4 bases and the J gene end by 1 base; junction bases not matched to a gene: 3. The CDR3 protein is CASSPQGGNYGYTF. Here the CDR3 DNA reads TGTGCCAGCAGCCCCCAGGGGGGTAACTATGGCTACACCTTC.

V is TRBV10-3 and J is TRBJ1-3; perhaps TRBD1 as D (5 bases). Germline loops: CDR1 ENHRY, CDR2 SYGVKD. V was shortened by 4 bases and J by 7 bases, with 14 bases between the two germline ends. The CDR3 runs to 14 residues. The CDR3 protein is CAISAGQGWNTIYF. CDR3 in DNA: TGTGCCATCAGTGCGGGGCAGGGTTGGAACACCATATATTTT.

Judged by abundance, this clonotype is medium-sized. The chain carries TRBV19 and TRBJ1-4; D gene uncertain. This CDR3 is 13 amino acids long. Germline assignment: CDR1 LNHDA and CDR2 SQIVND (reference sequence). V lost 0 bases and J lost 10, with 9 bases in between. The CDR3 sequence: CASSIDLSGKLFF. CDR3 DNA: TGTGCCAGTAGTATAGATCTATCCGGAAAACTGTTTTTT.

This clonotype occurred once. This chain links TRBV19 with TRBJ2-2, with a tentative D call TRBD1 (5 bases). Germline V gives CDR1 LNHDA, CDR2 SQIVND (reference sequence). The V and J ends lost 4 bases and 0 bases respectively, with 15 bases between them. The CDR3 has 17 amino acids. For the CDR3, the DNA is TGTGCCAGTAGTACGCGCAGGGCGCCAGCGAACACCGGGGAGCTGTTTTTT. This gives the protein CASSTRRAPANTGELFF.